Described below is a single T cell receptor (beta chain) sequence and its context. No antigen is known for it. The CDR3 contains 17 residues. V lost 4 bases, J lost 5 bases, and 21 bases lay in between. Germline V gives CDR1 SGHTA, CDR2 FQGNSA. The sample comes from a study of cytomegalovirus exposure and HLA in healthy donors. Primers included in the PCR were 60 Vbeta and 13 Jbeta primers. This table comes from immunoSEQ multiplex PCR, and its TCRdb copy is limited to in-frame clones, with some not included. This table has approximately 150,000 clones, approximately 82% appearing once. Study-wide results and caveats: A later analysis reportedly found that, within productive TCRs, an Asian-associated ancestry cluster had fewer N-insertions than the mean observed across the roughly 700 donors. Usually a TCR sequence was rare, but some public TCRs were found in many donors.

This chain links TRBV7-2 with TRBJ2-1; possible D gene TRBD2, 6 bases. This TCR came from an older woman in good health and CMV-seropositive. The sample was PBMCs. In DNA, the CDR3 is TGTGCCAGCAGCTGGAGGCCGCGGGGCCCGCTTCACAATGAGCAGTTCTTC. Its translation is CASSWRPRGPLHNEQFF.